The entry that follows covers one T cell receptor (beta chain) sequence. Its antigen is as yet unknown. Researchers ran the PCR with 60 Vbeta and 13 Jbeta primers. Here immunoSEQ multiplex PCR was the method, and the copy in TCRdb shows in-frame clones only, minus some. The sample holds roughly 93,000 clones, 74% seen once. This specimen belongs to a study of cytomegalovirus exposure and HLA in healthy donors. Findings and limits, study-wide: TCR beta chain V- and J-gene trimming was linked, in a later analysis, to a missense variant in DCLRE1C. A list of 150 or so TCR beta chains associated with cytomegalovirus was given. When presence/absence was analysed, sequencing depth was taken to be roughly uniform across donors.

Sequencing used PBMCs. The receptor was isolated from a male donor in good health and CMV-seronegative.

CDR3 bases: TGTGCCAGCAGCCGCTTCGTAGCGGGAGGTCTCCAAGAGACCCAGTACTTC. This sequence encodes CASSRFVAGGLQETQYF. The chain recombines TRBV4-2 with TRBJ2-5, with 10 bases matching TRBD2. Germline assignment: CDR1 LGHNA and CDR2 YNFKEQ. J was trimmed by 1 base and V by 4 bases; bases with no gene match: 9. This CDR3 contains 17 residues.